Below are 15 T cell receptor beta chains sequenced from a single sample in a study of T cells after yellow fever vaccination. TCRdb re-analysed the 5' RACE reads in MiXCR, keeping a single row per CDR3 protein. The sample shows more than 200,000 distinct CDR3 sequences, about 3.7% of them seen only once. Material: PBMCs, obtained 15 days after the yellow fever booster vaccination. These receptors were collected from a man between 18 and 35 years old who received the YFV17D yellow fever vaccine.

This clonotype was seen a handful of times. This rearrangement joins TRBV30 to TRBJ1-5; D call uncertain. Germline CDR1 is GTSNPN and CDR2 is SVGIG (reference sequence). The germline V and J ends were trimmed by 1 base and 0 bases, with 10 bases remaining between them. The CDR3 has 15 amino acids. As DNA, the CDR3 is TGTGCCTGGAGTGCAGAGATGAATAGCAATCAGCCCCAGCATTTT. This gives the protein CAWSAEMNSNQPQHF.

This clonotype was detected ten times or more. The J gene is TRBJ2-3, the V gene TRBV9; 11 bases match TRBD1. The ends lost 0 bases at V and 2 bases at J; junction bases unmatched: 8. The CDR3 consists of 18 residues. The germline V gene has CDR1 SGDLS and CDR2 YYNGEE. CDR3 loop: CASSVDPGTGGPTDTQYF. The DNA of the CDR3 is TGTGCCAGCAGCGTAGACCCGGGGACAGGGGGACCCACAGATACGCAGTATTTT.

This clonotype was found many times. The CDR3 DNA follows: TGTGCCAGCAGCGTCCAGGGGACGGGGGAGACAGATACGCAGTATTTT. Amino acids: CASSVQGTGETDTQYF. The rearrangement uses TRBV9 and TRBJ2-3, with D perhaps TRBD1 or TRBD2 (6 bases each). The CDR3 spans 16 residues. Germline CDR1 SGDLS, CDR2 YYNGEE. V was trimmed by 2 bases and J by 3 bases, leaving 16 bases between them.

This clonotype was recorded at least ten times. CDR3 DNA: TGCAGTGCTTCACCGTTAGCGGGGGGACAAGAGACCCAGTACTTC. As protein: CSASPLAGGQETQYF. The V gene is TRBV20-1, the J gene TRBJ2-5, with 10 bases aligning to TRBD2. J was trimmed by 2 bases and V by 5 bases; bases with no gene match: 8. Germline-derived CDR1 and CDR2 are DFQATT and SNEGSKA (reference sequence). The CDR3 has 15 residues.

This clonotype was detected many times. The rearrangement links TRBV7-8 to TRBJ2-7; possibly TRBD1 for D (5 bases). Trimming took 0 bases from V and 3 from J, leaving 15 bases between them. Germline V CDR1 and CDR2: SGHVS, FQNEAQ. CDR3 length: 16 amino acids. The CDR3 protein is CASSLARLDSRYEQYF. The CDR3 DNA is TGTGCCAGCAGCTTAGCTCGATTAGACAGCCGCTACGAGCAGTACTTC. The whole variable domain, remainder taken from reference TRBV7-8 and TRBJ2-7, is GAGVSQSPRYKVAKRGQDVALRCDPISGHVSLFWYQQALGQGPEFLTYFQNEAQLDKSGLPSDRFFAERPEGSVSTLKIQRTQQEDSAVYLCASSLARLDSRYEQYFGPGTRLTVT.

This clonotype was observed at least ten times. This chain uses TRBV18 with TRBJ1-2; a possible D gene is TRBD1 (6 bases). The CDR3 covers 15 residues. Germline V lookup: CDR1 KGHSH, CDR2 LQKENI. Trimming left V 3 bases short and J 5 bases short, with 16 bases between. This chain's CDR3 is CASSPSSGGTYGYTF. In DNA form, the CDR3 reads TGTGCCAGCTCACCGTCTTCCGGGGGCACGTATGGCTACACCTTC.

Details on this clonotype: The final CDR3 position lacks the conserved phenylalanine or tryptophan, pointing to a likely read error. The chain carries TRBV14 and TRBJ2-5; 7 bases are shared with TRBD2. The germline V gene encodes CDR1 SGHDN and CDR2 FVKESK. V lost 1 base, J lost 4 bases, and 6 bases stayed unmatched. CDR3 length: 15 residues. The CDR3 is CASSQVSGGLETQYL. Written as DNA, the CDR3 is TGTGCCAGCAGCCAAGTATCGGGGGGATTAGAGACCCAGTACCTC.

V gene TRBV6-5 combines with J gene TRBJ2-7; tentative D call: TRBD1 (5 bases). This CDR3 has 12 amino acids. CDR1 MNHEY and CDR2 SVGAGI come from the germline V gene. Trimming stripped 7 bases from V and 0 bases from J, with 7 bases between. The DNA for the CDR3 is TGTGCCAGCAAGGGGTTCTCCTACGAGCAGTACTTC. Amino acids: CASKGFSYEQYF.

This clonotype has at least ten counts. The genes are TRBV4-1 and TRBJ2-1; D possibly uses TRBD1 or TRBD2 (5 bases each). V lost 8 bases to trimming and J lost 10 bases, with 21 bases between them. In germline, CDR1 is MGHRA, CDR2 YSYEKL. This CDR3 has 14 residues. CDR3 in DNA: TGCGCCAGCGGGGGTGGGACCGACCCAGGGGAGCAGTTCTTC. Its protein is CASGGGTDPGEQFF.

This clonotype was seen once. Being one base from a much bigger clone, this may be a read error. The chain employs TRBV11-2 and TRBJ2-5, with D uncertain. The germline V gene encodes CDR1 SGHAT and CDR2 FQNNGV. V dropped 3 bases and J dropped 0 bases, with 8 bases sitting between them. The CDR3 is 14 residues long. The CDR3 protein is CASSFWSDQETQYF. CDR3 bases: TGTGCCAGCAGCTTTTGGTCGGACCAAGAGACCCAGTACTTC.

This clonotype was recorded at least ten times. This chain uses TRBV20-1 with TRBJ2-5; 9 bases agree with TRBD2. This CDR3 has 15 residues. CDR1 and CDR2 (germline): DFQATT, SNEGSKA (reference sequence). Trimming cost V 2 bases and J 4 bases; bases outside gene matches: 8. In DNA, the CDR3 is TGCAGTGCTAGAACCCCCACAGCGGGGGGAGAGACCCAGTACTTC. Translated: CSARTPTAGGETQYF.

This clonotype has ten or more counts. V and J are TRBV7-9 and TRBJ1-5; D unclear. V was clipped by 3 bases and J by 3 bases, with 3 bases between them. CDR1 and CDR2 from the germline V gene are SEHNR and FQNEAQ (reference sequence). The CDR3 contains 12 residues. CDR3 nucleotides: TGTGCCAGCAGCTTCACCAATCAGCCCCAGCATTTT. It specifies CASSFTNQPQHF.

This clonotype was seen repeatedly, ten times or more. The gene calls are TRBV27 and TRBJ2-5; D possibly corresponds to TRBD2 (6 bases). CDR1 MNHEY and CDR2 SMNVEV come from the germline V gene (reference sequence). CDR3 length: 17 residues. V was pared by 5 bases and J by 1 base, with 20 bases between. The DNA for the CDR3 is TGTGCCAGCAGTCCCACTCCCGGGGGTAGGGGCCAAGAGACCCAGTACTTC. Protein sequence: CASSPTPGGRGQETQYF.

This clonotype came up many times. V is TRBV20-1 and J is TRBJ2-7; TRBD2 matches 9 bases. The CDR3 runs to 14 residues. Unmatched junction bases numbered 9, after V lost 6 bases and J lost 3 bases. CDR1 is DFQATT and CDR2 is SNEGSKA in the germline V gene (reference sequence). The CDR3 loop is CSARRAGGLYEQYF. The CDR3 DNA reads TGCAGTGCGAGAAGAGCGGGGGGCCTCTACGAGCAGTACTTC.

This clonotype was observed at least ten times. The V gene is TRBV3-1, the J gene TRBJ2-1; 8 bases line up with TRBD1. The germline V gene has CDR1 LGHDT and CDR2 YNNKEL (reference sequence). V gave up 2 bases and J gave up 4 bases; unmatched junction bases: 7. The CDR3 totals 16 residues. CDR3 bases: TGTGCCAGCAGCCAAATGGCAGGGGGCCTATACAATGAGCAGTTCTTC. Protein: CASSQMAGGLYNEQFF.